This T cell receptor (beta chain) comes out of a study of T cell responses to AZD1222 COVID-19 vaccine. This clone is a singleton in its sample. Its antigen remains unknown. The table came from immunoSEQ multiplex PCR; TCRdb's copy has only in-frame clones and leaves some out. The sample shows 110,000 to 150,000 clones, about 93% of them seen only once. Trimming removed 6 bases from V and 6 bases from J, with 7 bases in between. Germline V gives CDR1 SGHRS, CDR2 YFSETQ. The CDR3 runs 12 residues. Study-level findings and limits: Only five or six individuals given AZD1222 were seropositive at baseline. Following two doses of AZD1222, Spike-specific TCR breadth and depth rose. Clonal diversity was possibly underestimated, and the donors were mostly white British, with more females.

The specimen was peripheral blood, collected on day 0 of AZD1222 vaccination. The rearrangement uses TRBV5-1 and TRBJ1-6; weak D call: TRBD1 (6 bases). This TCR was recovered from an adult in good health. CDR3: CASKDSNSPLHF. Here the CDR3 DNA reads TGCGCCAGCAAGGACAGTAATTCACCCCTCCACTTT.